Listed here are 15 T cell receptor beta chains from one sample, sequenced in a study of OX40 agonist ivuxolimab in advanced cancers. Some clones are missing from TCRdb's copy, which holds only in-frame ones; the method was immunoSEQ multiplex PCR. This repertoire shows about 58,000 clones, less than 90% found once; its top ten account for around 3.3%. This sample comprised CD4+ or CD8+ T cells sorted from blood, obtained in a trial of the OX40 agonist ivuxolimab. The receptors were sampled from an adult with an advanced solid tumor such as melanoma, head and neck, liver or kidney cancer.

V and J are TRBV5-4 and TRBJ1-6; D remains ambiguous. The CDR3 extends over 15 amino acids. Trimming took off 3 bases at V and 6 bases at J, with 13 bases between the two ends. Germline-derived CDR1 and CDR2 are SGHNT and YYREEE (reference sequence). The CDR3 nucleotides read TGTGCCAGCAGCTCGGACCGATTCCTTAATTCACCCCTCCACTTT. Translation: CASSSDRFLNSPLHF. The full variable domain, its missing parts supplied by reference TRBV5-4 and TRBJ1-6, is ETGVTQSPTHLIKTRGQQVTLRCSSQSGHNTVSWYQQALGQGPQFIFQYYREEENGRGNFPPRFSGLQFPNYSSELNVNALELDDSALYLCASSSDRFLNSPLHFGNGTRLTVT.

There are a few counts of this clone. The genes are TRBV28 and TRBJ1-2; D is unclear. V lost 6 bases to trimming and J lost 3 bases, with 8 bases between them. The CDR3 loop spans 12 amino acids. Looked up from germline, CDR1 is MDHEN and CDR2 is SYDVKM. CDR3 protein: CASSKLDYGYTF. The CDR3 DNA follows: TGTGCCAGCAGCAAGTTGGACTATGGCTACACCTTC.

This clone was picked up one time. This chain joins TRBV28 and TRBJ1-2; perhaps TRBD1 as D (6 bases). V lost 5 bases and J 7 bases, leaving 11 bases between the germline ends. CDR1 and CDR2 (germline): MDHEN, SYDVKM. The CDR3 covers 12 residues. The CDR3 bases are TGTGCCAGCAGTCGGACAGCTCTTGGCTACACCTTC. As protein: CASSRTALGYTF.

The V and J genes are TRBV6-4 and TRBJ1-2; D is unclear. CDR3 length equals 11 residues. V lost 0 bases and J lost 12, with 8 bases in between. From germline, CDR1 is MRHNA and CDR2 SNTAGT. The CDR3 region is CASSDSVKHTF. In DNA, the CDR3 is TGTGCCAGCAGTGACTCGGTCAAGCACACCTTC.

The chain employs TRBV6-6 and TRBJ1-1; TRBD1 is a possible D gene (5 bases). The V gene lost 6 bases and the J gene lost 2 bases, with 19 bases spanning the gap. The CDR3 is 16 amino acids. CDR1 and CDR2 from the germline V gene are MNHNY and SVGAGI (reference sequence). The CDR3 sequence is CASSSTGTQRNTEAFF. CDR3 coding DNA: TGTGCCAGCAGCTCTACAGGAACTCAAAGAAACACTGAAGCTTTCTTT.

The table lists this clone with many counts. DNA for the CDR3: TGTGCCTGGAGTGCGGGGGATACGCAGTATTTT. Translation gives CAWSAGDTQYF. The chain couples TRBV30 to TRBJ2-3; perhaps TRBD2 as D (5 bases). V was pared by 1 base and J by 6 bases, with 5 bases between. Germline V gives CDR1 GTSNPN, CDR2 SVGIG (reference sequence). There are 11 residues in the CDR3.

CDR3 in DNA: TGTGCCAGTAGTATAACCTACTTCTCGAGTGAAAAACTGTTTTTT. It encodes CASSITYFSSEKLFF. The chain links TRBV19 to TRBJ1-4; D ambiguous. This CDR3 region has 15 residues. Germline V gene sequence: CDR1 LNHDA, CDR2 SQIVND (reference sequence). V was pared by 2 bases and J by 7 bases, with 14 bases between.

The V call is TRBV7-2, the J call TRBJ2-7; D unclear. Trimming shortened V by 1 base and J by 1 base, and 14 bases separated the two germline ends. Germline CDR1 SGHTA, CDR2 FQGNSA. The CDR3 is 16 amino acids. The CDR3, as DNA: TGTGCCAGCAGCTTAGTGTCCACAGAGACTTCCTACGAGCAGTACTTC. Translation: CASSLVSTETSYEQYF.

V is TRBV7-3 and J is TRBJ1-2; TRBD1 matches at 7 bases. V lost 5 bases and J lost 2; bases outside the gene matches: 14. Germline CDR1 SGHTA, CDR2 FQGTGA. There are 17 residues in the CDR3. Written as DNA, the CDR3 is TGTGCCAGCAGCGGAGGTAACCGAGGGACAGAAAACTATGGCTACACCTTC. This sequence encodes CASSGGNRGTENYGYTF.

The rearrangement links TRBV27 to TRBJ2-2; 8 nucleotides line up with TRBD1. Germline V CDR1 and CDR2: MNHEY, SMNVEV (reference sequence). This CDR3 spans 15 amino acids. Unmatched junction bases numbered 5, after V lost 5 bases and J lost 3 bases. The DNA for the CDR3 is TGTGCCAGCAGTATCAGGGGGCGGGACACCGGGGAGCTGTTTTTT. Protein product: CASSIRGRDTGELFF.

The chain is built from TRBV7-3 and TRBJ2-2, with a tentative D call TRBD1 (5 bases). There are 16 residues in the CDR3. CDR1 is SGHTA, CDR2 FQGTGA, per germline. V was clipped by 2 bases and J by 5 bases, with 15 bases between them. The CDR3 DNA is TGTGCCAGCAGCTTAGCCTTTGCAGGACAAACCGGGGAGCTGTTTTTT. It yields the protein CASSLAFAGQTGELFF.

This clone was seen a few times. The chain carries TRBV9 and TRBJ2-3; D gene uncertain. Trimming cost V 7 bases and J 0 bases, with 6 bases left between them. Germline CDR1 reads SGDLS; CDR2 reads YYNGEE. This CDR3 has 12 amino acids. CDR3 nucleotides: TGTGCCAGCGCACGGAGCACAGATACGCAGTATTTT. Translating it yields CASARSTDTQYF. The full variable domain, its missing parts supplied by reference TRBV9 and TRBJ2-3, is DSGVTQTPKHLITATGQRVTLRCSPRSGDLSVYWYQQSLDQGLQFLIQYYNGEERAKGNILERFSAQQFPDLHSELNLSSLELGDSALYFCASARSTDTQYFGPGTRLTVL.

This clone was recorded once. The chain uses TRBV6-5 and TRBJ1-6; tentative D call: TRBD1 (5 bases). Germline V lookup: CDR1 MNHEY, CDR2 SVGAGI. The CDR3 covers 13 residues. V was shortened by 5 bases and J by 10 bases, with 12 bases between the two germline ends. CDR3 amino acids: CASSPGFISPLHF. CDR3 DNA: TGTGCCAGCAGTCCAGGGTTTATCTCACCCCTCCACTTT.

This chain connects TRBV6-5 to TRBJ2-7; TRBD2 aligns across 8 bases. The V and J ends lost 6 bases and 3 bases, in that order; junction bases with no gene match: 10. CDR1 and CDR2 (germline): MNHEY, SVGAGI. The CDR3 totals 15 residues. CDR3 residues: CASRTGTGGLYEQYF. The CDR3 DNA sequence: TGTGCCAGCAGGACCGGGACGGGAGGGCTCTACGAGCAGTACTTC.

This chain uses TRBV12-5 with TRBJ2-2; maybe TRBD1 (5 bases). The CDR3 sequence is 13 residues long. Trimming took 1 base from V and 6 from J, leaving 6 bases between them. Per the germline V gene, CDR1 is LGHNT and CDR2 is FRNRAP. CDR3 DNA sequence: TGTGCTAGTGGTTTGGAGGGGCCCGGGGAGCTGTTTTTT. It yields the protein CASGLEGPGELFF.